This paragraph reports one T cell receptor beta chain. Which antigen it targets is not known. Base quality data are lacking; no much larger clone is found one base away. The data were obtained in a study of blood T cell repertoires in COVID-19 (dated by TCRdb to 2018 to 2020). Describing the broader study: Samples covering the acute and convalescent phases of COVID-19 were provided by collaborators in the United States, Italy and Spain. The prospective study material was composed of cDNA or gDNA derived from T cells, B-cell-depleted T cells, or PBMCs. Subjects who had been exposed to COVID-19, were actively infected with it, or had recovered from it provided the deeply sampled blood TCRbeta repertoires that made up the dataset. A freely available public database, intended as a resource for researchers studying the immune response to SARS-CoV-2, is where the repertoires were released. The samples were drawn from the first 160 participants of the ongoing ImmuneRACE study and from 950 to 1,500 subjects provided by 6 global collaborators. Nearly every sample came with metadata listing a de-identified subject ID, COVID-19 status, age in years and sex. Where HLA class I and class II types were available, the types were taken from metadata supplied by the sample provider, not from assay-based typing. Overall results and qualifications from the work: How much clinical and demographic metadata was included differed by source and by participant, and the metadata was provided uncurated.

TCRbeta CDR3 regions were amplified from genomic DNA by means of the immunoSEQ Assay, a bias-controlled multiplex PCR. Concerning the study's data processing: The number of nucleated cells in each sample was estimated from the amplification of reference gene primers within the assay. To quantify the absolute abundance of each unique TCRbeta CDR3 rearrangement, sequence reads were collapsed and filtered. Productive Simpson clonality was computed per sample as the square root of Simpson's diversity index over productive rearrangements. The source is immuneACCESS, and TCRdb retained only in-frame sequences with V and J called. Part of the clones is not carried over; for the studies checked, unresolved V genes explain less than half of this, and the remainder is unexplained. D and trimming come from the DNA, and the V and J calls and clone size come from that table. The sample includes around 130,000 clones, with roughly 80% observed a single time. More than 10% of the sample comes from the top ten.

The CDR1 and CDR2 encoded by the germline V gene are SQVTM and ANQGSEA. Germline trimming amounts to 6 bases on V and 6 bases on J, with 7 as the count of junction bases outside the gene matches. Taken from cysteine to phenylalanine, the CDR3 has 12 residues. Only the CDR3 portion is preserved as DNA: 36 bases, with reading frame beginning at the first base. Each collaborating institution followed its own protocols to collect whole blood in K2EDTA tubes. For TCRbeta analysis, collaborators shipped samples as frozen whole blood, isolated PBMCs, or DNA extracted from either of those sample types. The receptor's source is an older woman with acute or convalescent COVID-19. The rearranged chain carries TRBV29-1 and TRBJ2-5; TRBD1 lines up with 7 middle nucleotides. Specimen: peripheral blood. The CDR3 is CSVLGQLKTQYF. In nucleotides, the sequence is TGCAGCGTCTTGGGACAGTTAAAGACCCAGTACTTC.